This T cell receptor beta chain was observed in a study of Graves' ophthalmopathy and Graves' hyperthyroidism. The study amplified TCR beta CDR3 regions using RNA transcripts. The library came from an HTBI-primed first-round RT-PCR and a second-round multiplex PCR. TCRdb reanalysed the multiplex PCR reads using MiXCR and keeps one entry per CDR3 protein. The profile shows around 43,000 distinct CDR3 sequences, approximately 52% of them singletons. This clonotype was counted ten times or more. The target antigen is unknown. V lost 1 base to trimming and J lost 8 bases; unmatched junction nucleotides: 13. The CDR3 extends over 17 amino acids. CDR1 is SGHRS, CDR2 YFSETQ, per germline. Broader study findings: A roughly 81% specificity and around 90% sensitivity were achieved by a 13-signature model that separated ophthalmopathy from stable hyperthyroidism. Detected in blood as well were most expanded thyroid clonotypes with frequency above 0.001. As the model predicted ophthalmopathy progression, it achieved a sensitivity of approximately 65% and a specificity of roughly 72%.

The authors diagnosed from clinical symptoms, serum thyroxine, TRAb, thyroid ultrasound and orbital computed tomography. The TCR originated in an adult man with Graves' ophthalmopathy. V is TRBV5-1 and J is TRBJ1-4; 8 bases map to TRBD1. The sequenced sample consisted of peripheral blood. CDR3 nucleotide sequence: TGCGCCAGCAGCTTGACTTCAGGACAGGGACGGGAGGAAAAACTGTTTTTT. Amino acids: CASSLTSGQGREEKLFF.